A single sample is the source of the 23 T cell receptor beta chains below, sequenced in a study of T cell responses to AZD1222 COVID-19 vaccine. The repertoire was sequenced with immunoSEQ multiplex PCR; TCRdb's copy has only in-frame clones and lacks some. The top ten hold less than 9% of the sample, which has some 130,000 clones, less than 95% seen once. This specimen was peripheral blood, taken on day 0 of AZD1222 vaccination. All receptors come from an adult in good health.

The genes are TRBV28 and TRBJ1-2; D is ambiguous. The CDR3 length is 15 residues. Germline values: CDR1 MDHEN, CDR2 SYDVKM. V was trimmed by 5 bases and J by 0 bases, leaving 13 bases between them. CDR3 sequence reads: CASSAWAVANYGYTF. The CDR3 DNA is TGTGCCAGCAGTGCCTGGGCAGTCGCTAACTATGGCTACACCTTC.

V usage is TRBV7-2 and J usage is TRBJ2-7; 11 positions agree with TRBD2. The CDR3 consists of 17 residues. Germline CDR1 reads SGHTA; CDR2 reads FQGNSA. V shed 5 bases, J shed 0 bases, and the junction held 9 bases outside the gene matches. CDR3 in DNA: TGTGCCAGCAGCCAGCGGACTAGCGGGTGGAGCTCCTACGAGCAGTACTTC. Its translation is CASSQRTSGWSSYEQYF.

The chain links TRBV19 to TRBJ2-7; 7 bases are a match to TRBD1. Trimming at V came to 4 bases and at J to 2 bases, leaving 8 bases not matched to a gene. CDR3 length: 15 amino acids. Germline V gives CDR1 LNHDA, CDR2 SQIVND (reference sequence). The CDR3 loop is CASSNDRASPYEQYF. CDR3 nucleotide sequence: TGTGCCAGTAGTAACGACAGGGCATCCCCCTACGAGCAGTACTTC.

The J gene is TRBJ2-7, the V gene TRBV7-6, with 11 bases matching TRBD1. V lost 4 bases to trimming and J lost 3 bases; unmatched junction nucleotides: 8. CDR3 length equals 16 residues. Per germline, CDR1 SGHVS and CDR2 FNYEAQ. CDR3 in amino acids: CASSSLSGQGGYEQYF. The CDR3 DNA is TGTGCCAGCAGCTCACTCTCGGGACAGGGGGGCTACGAGCAGTACTTC.

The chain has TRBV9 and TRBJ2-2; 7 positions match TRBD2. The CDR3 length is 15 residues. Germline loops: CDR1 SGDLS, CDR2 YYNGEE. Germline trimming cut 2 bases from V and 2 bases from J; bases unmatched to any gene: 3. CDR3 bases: TGTGCCAGCAGCGTCAGCGGGGCTAACACCGGGGAGCTGTTTTTT. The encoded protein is CASSVSGANTGELFF.

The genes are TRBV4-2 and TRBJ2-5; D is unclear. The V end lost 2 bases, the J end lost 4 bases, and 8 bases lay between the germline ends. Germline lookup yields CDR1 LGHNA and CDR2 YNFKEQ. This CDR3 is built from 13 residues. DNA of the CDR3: TGTGCCAGCAGCCAATTGGGCGGAGAGACCCAGTACTTC. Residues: CASSQLGGETQYF.

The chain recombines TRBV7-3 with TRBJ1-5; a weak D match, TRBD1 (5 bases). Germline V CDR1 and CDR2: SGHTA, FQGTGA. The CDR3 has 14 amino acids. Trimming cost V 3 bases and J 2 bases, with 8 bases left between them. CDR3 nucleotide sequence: TGTGCCAGCAGCTTGACAGCGGGCAATCAGCCCCAGCATTTT. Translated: CASSLTAGNQPQHF.

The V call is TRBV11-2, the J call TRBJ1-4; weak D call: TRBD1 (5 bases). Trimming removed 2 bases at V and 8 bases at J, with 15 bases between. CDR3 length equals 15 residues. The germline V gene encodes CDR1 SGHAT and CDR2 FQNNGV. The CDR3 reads CASSLIGAPGEKLFF. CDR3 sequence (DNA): TGTGCCAGCAGCTTAATAGGGGCGCCGGGGGAAAAACTGTTTTTT.

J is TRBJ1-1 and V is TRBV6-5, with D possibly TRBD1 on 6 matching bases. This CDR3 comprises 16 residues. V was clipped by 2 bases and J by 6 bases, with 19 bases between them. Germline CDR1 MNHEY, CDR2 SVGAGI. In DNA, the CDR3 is TGTGCCAGCAGTTACGGGATGGGGGCAGGTTGGGCTGAAGCTTTCTTT. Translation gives CASSYGMGAGWAEAFF.

The CDR3 nucleotides read TGTGCCAGCAGTTACCGGGGACCTCTAGTTGGGGAGCAGTACTTC. As protein: CASSYRGPLVGEQYF. This rearrangement joins TRBV6-2 or TRBV6-3 to TRBJ2-7; perhaps D is TRBD1 or TRBD2 (5 bases each). V was shortened by 2 bases and J by 7 bases, with 18 bases between the two germline ends. CDR1 MNHEY and CDR2 SVGEGT come from the germline V gene. CDR3 length: 15 amino acids.

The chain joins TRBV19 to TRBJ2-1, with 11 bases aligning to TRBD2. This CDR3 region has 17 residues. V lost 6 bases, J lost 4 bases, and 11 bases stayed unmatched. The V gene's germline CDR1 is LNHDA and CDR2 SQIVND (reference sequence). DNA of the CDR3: TGTGCCAGTAGAAAAAATCTAGCGGGGGGTGGATACAATGAGCAGTTCTTC. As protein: CASRKNLAGGGYNEQFF.

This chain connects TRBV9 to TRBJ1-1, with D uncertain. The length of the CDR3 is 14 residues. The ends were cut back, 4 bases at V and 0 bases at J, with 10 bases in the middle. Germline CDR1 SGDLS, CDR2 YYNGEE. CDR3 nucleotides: TGTGCCAGCAGCCCATTCAGACTGAACACTGAAGCTTTCTTT. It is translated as CASSPFRLNTEAFF.

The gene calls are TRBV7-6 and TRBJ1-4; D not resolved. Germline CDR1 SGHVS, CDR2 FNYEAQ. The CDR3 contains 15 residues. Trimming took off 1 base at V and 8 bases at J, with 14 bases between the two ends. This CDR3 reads CASSLGTHRGEKLFF. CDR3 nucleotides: TGTGCCAGCAGCTTAGGGACTCACCGAGGGGAAAAACTGTTTTTT.

The CDR3 sequence: CASSVEDRGLYQPQHF. The CDR3 DNA is TGTGCCAGCAGTGTTGAGGACAGGGGGCTTTACCAGCCCCAGCATTTT. The genes are TRBV6-1 and TRBJ1-5, with TRBD1 matching 11 bases. The germline V gene encodes CDR1 MNHNS and CDR2 SASEGT. J lost 7 bases, V lost 4 bases, and 9 bases had no gene match. This CDR3 has 16 amino acids.

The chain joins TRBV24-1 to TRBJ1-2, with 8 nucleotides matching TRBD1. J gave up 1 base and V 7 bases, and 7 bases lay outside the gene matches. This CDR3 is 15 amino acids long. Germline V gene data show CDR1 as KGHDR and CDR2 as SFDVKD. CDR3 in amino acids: CATRRQGPRNYGYTF. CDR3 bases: TGTGCCACCAGAAGACAGGGGCCGCGTAACTATGGCTACACCTTC.

CDR3 loop: CSVQVGASGTEAFF. The CDR3, as DNA: TGCAGCGTTCAAGTGGGCGCCTCGGGCACTGAAGCTTTCTTT. V and J are TRBV29-1 and TRBJ1-1; D is undetermined. The CDR3 sequence is 14 residues long. With 5 bases removed from V and 4 bases from J, the gap between germline ends came to 17 bases. Per germline, CDR1 SQVTM and CDR2 ANQGSEA.

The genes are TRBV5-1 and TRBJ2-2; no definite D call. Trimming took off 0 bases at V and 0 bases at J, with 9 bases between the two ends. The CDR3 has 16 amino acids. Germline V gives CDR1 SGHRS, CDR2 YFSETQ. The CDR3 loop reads CASSLEVGPNTGELFF. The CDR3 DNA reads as TGCGCCAGCAGCTTGGAGGTGGGTCCGAACACCGGGGAGCTGTTTTTT.

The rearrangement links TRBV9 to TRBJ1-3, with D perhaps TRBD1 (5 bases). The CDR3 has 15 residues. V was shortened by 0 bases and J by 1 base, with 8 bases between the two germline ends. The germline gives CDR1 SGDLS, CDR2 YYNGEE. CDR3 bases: TGTGCCAGCAGCGTAGATGGGGGTTCTGGAAACACCATATATTTT. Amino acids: CASSVDGGSGNTIYF.

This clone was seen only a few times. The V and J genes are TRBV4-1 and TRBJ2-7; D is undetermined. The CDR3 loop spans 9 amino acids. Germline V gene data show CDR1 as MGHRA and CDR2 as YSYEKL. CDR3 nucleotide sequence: TGCGCCAGCAGCCAAGAGGCGACGGTC. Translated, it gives CASSQEATV.

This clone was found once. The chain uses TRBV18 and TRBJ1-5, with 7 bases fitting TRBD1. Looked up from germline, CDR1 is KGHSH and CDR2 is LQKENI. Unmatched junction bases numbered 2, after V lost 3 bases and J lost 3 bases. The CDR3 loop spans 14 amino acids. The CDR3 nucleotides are TGTGCCAGCTCACCGGGACAGAACAATCAGCCCCAGCATTTT. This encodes CASSPGQNNQPQHF.

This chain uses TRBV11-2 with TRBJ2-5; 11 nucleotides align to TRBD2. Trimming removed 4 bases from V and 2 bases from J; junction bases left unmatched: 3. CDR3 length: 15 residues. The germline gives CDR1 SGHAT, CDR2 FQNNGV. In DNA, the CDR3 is TGTGCCAGCAGCTCTAGCGGGGGGAAACAAGAGACCCAGTACTTC. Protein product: CASSSSGGKQETQYF.

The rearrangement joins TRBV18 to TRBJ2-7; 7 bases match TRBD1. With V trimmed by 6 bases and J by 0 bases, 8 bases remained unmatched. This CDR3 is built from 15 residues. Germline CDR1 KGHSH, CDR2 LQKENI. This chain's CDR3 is CASSPDRVVSYEQYF. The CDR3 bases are TGTGCCAGCTCCCCTGACAGGGTGGTCTCCTACGAGCAGTACTTC.

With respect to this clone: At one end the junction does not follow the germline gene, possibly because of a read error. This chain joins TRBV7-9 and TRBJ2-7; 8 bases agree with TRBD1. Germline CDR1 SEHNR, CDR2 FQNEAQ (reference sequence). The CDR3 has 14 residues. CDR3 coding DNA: TGTGCCAGCAGCTTAATGACAGGGGCCGCCGTATTACACTTC. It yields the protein CASSLMTGAAVLHF.